Detailed here is one TCR beta chain. Its antigen is still unknown. The PCR used 60 Vbeta and 13 Jbeta primers. Method: immunoSEQ multiplex PCR; TCRdb's copy keeps in-frame clones and lacks some. The sample holds some 42,000 clones. Healthy individuals who donated bone marrow served as the donors. The V end was cut by 1 base, the J end by 2 bases, with 23 bases between. This CDR3 contains 19 residues. Germline lookup yields CDR1 SGDLS and CDR2 YYNGEE. These data come from a study of cytomegalovirus exposure and HLA in healthy donors. Study-wide results and limits: In a later analysis, V- and J-gene trimming of beta chains associated with a DCLRE1C missense variant, replicated independently.

Sequencing used PBMCs. The clonotype was recovered from a man under 40 in good health and CMV-seronegative. The genes are TRBV9 and TRBJ2-3, with D perhaps TRBD2 (5 bases). This chain's CDR3 is CASSVTPLSGRSATDTQYF. The CDR3 DNA reads TGTGCCAGCAGCGTAACTCCCCTATCGGGGAGAAGCGCCACAGATACGCAGTATTTT. Variable domain in full (rest from reference TRBV9 and TRBJ2-3): DSGVTQTPKHLITATGQRVTLRCSPRSGDLSVYWYQQSLDQGLQFLIQYYNGEERAKGNILERFSAQQFPDLHSELNLSSLELGDSALYFCASSVTPLSGRSATDTQYFGPGTRLTVL.